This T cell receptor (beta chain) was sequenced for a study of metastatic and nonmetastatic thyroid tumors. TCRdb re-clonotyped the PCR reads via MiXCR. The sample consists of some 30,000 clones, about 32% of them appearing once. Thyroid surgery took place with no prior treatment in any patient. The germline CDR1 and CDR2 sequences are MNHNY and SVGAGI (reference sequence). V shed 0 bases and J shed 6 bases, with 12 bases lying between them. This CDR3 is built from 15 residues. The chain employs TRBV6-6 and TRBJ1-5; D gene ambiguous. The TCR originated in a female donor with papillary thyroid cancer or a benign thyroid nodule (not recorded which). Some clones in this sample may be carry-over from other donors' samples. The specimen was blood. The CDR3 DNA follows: TGTGCCAGCAGTTACTCGGCCGAGGGAGGTCAGCCCCAGCATTTT. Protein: CASSYSAEGGQPQHF.